The 6 T cell receptor beta chains below were found in one sample sequenced in a study of OX40 agonist ivuxolimab in advanced cancers. Receptor amplification or capture employed the immunoSEQ multiplex PCR assay. Drawn from immuneACCESS, this table holds only the in-frame rearrangements with V and J called that TCRdb kept. Clones are partly lost; checked studies trace under half to an unresolved V gene and leave the rest unexplained. This sample has fewer than 80,000 clones in its table, and 70% to 90% of those were observed once. The ten largest clones take up around 5.1% of the sample. The sequenced sample was CD4+ or CD8+ T cells sorted from blood, obtained in a trial of the OX40 agonist ivuxolimab. Receptors were obtained from an adult with an advanced solid tumor such as melanoma, head and neck, liver or kidney cancer.

V is TRBV5-1 and J is TRBJ1-1, with D hard to call. The CDR3 extends over 15 amino acids. V was cut by 0 bases and J by 0 bases, with 9 bases left in between. The germline V gene has CDR1 SGHRS and CDR2 YFSETQ. CDR3 loop: CASSLETPMNTEAFF. As DNA, the CDR3 is TGCGCCAGCAGCTTGGAAACCCCGATGAACACTGAAGCTTTCTTT.

The gene calls are TRBV6-5 and TRBJ2-7, with 7 bases lining up with TRBD2. The CDR3 spans 14 residues. With 6 bases clipped from V and 2 bases from J, the junction kept 7 bases outside the gene matches. Germline lookup yields CDR1 MNHEY and CDR2 SVGAGI. CDR3 sequence reads: CASSQLSGTYEQYF. DNA of the CDR3: TGTGCCAGCAGCCAGCTCAGCGGGACCTACGAGCAGTACTTC.

The chain recombines TRBV27 with TRBJ1-6; weak D call: TRBD1 (5 bases). Germline CDR1 is MNHEY and CDR2 is SMNVEV (reference sequence). The CDR3 extends over 19 amino acids. V was cut by 6 bases and J by 0 bases, with 21 bases left in between. Here the CDR3 reads CASSLGAAISSSYNSPLHF. CDR3 nucleotide sequence: TGTGCCAGCAGCCTCGGGGCGGCTATCTCGAGCTCCTATAATTCACCCCTCCACTTT.

The chain is built from TRBV18 and TRBJ2-2, with 13 positions matching TRBD2. Germline V gives CDR1 KGHSH, CDR2 LQKENI. V shed 2 bases, J shed 0 bases, and the junction held 9 bases outside the gene matches. CDR3 length: 20 amino acids. DNA of the CDR3: TGTGCCAGCTCACCATATCGTTTTGGACTAGCGGGAGCGAACACCGGGGAGCTGTTTTTT. Amino acid sequence: CASSPYRFGLAGANTGELFF.

This clone came up once. The CDR3 reads CAISGGRVGNTEAFF. Here the CDR3 DNA reads TGTGCCATCAGTGGGGGTAGGGTTGGGAACACTGAAGCTTTCTTT. The chain employs TRBV10-3 and TRBJ1-1; D is undetermined. Germline V CDR1 and CDR2: ENHRY, SYGVKD. V dropped 4 bases and J dropped 1 base, with 13 bases sitting between them. The CDR3 spans 15 residues.

The J gene is TRBJ2-3, the V gene TRBV9; D is undetermined. Germline CDR1 and CDR2: SGDLS and YYNGEE. Trimming removed 4 bases from V and 3 bases from J, with 9 bases in between. This CDR3 has 13 amino acids. The CDR3 loop reads CASSPQPTDTQYF. The CDR3 DNA reads TGTGCCAGCAGCCCCCAGCCTACAGATACGCAGTATTTT.